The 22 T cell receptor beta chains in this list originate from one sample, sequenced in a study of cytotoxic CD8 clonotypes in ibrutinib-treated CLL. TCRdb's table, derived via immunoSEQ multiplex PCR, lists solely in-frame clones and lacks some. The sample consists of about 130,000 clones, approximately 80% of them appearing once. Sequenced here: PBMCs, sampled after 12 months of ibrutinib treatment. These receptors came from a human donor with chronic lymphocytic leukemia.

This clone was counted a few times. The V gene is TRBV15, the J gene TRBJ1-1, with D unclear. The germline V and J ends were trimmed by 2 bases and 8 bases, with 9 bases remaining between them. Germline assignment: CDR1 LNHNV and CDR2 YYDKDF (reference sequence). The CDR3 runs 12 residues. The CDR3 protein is CATSRTLTEAFF. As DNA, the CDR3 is TGTGCCACCAGCAGAACATTGACCGAAGCTTTCTTT.

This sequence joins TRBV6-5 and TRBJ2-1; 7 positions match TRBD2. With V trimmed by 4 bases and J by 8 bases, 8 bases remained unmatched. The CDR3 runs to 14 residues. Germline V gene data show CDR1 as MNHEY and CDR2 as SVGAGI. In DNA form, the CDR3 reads TGTGCCAGCAGTTCGGGGGGAGAGGCATATGAGCAGTTCTTC. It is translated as CASSSGGEAYEQFF.

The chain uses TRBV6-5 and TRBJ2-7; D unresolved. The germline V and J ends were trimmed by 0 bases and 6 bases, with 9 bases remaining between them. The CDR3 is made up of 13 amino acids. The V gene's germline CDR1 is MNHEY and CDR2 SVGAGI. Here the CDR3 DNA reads TGTGCCAGCAGTTACTCGGATGCTTCCGAGCAGTACTTC. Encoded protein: CASSYSDASEQYF.

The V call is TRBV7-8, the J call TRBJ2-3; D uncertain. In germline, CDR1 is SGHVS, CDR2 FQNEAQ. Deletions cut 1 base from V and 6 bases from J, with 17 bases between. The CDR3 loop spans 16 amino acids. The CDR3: CASSLGPKGEWDTQYF. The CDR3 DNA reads TGTGCCAGCAGCTTAGGTCCAAAGGGCGAATGGGATACGCAGTATTTT.

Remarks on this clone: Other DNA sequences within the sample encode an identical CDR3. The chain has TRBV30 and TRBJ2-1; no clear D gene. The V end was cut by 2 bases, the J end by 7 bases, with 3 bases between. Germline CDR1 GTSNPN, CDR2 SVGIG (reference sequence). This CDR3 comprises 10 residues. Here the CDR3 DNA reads TGTGCCTGGAGTCGAAATGAGCAGTTCTTC. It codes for CAWSRNEQFF.

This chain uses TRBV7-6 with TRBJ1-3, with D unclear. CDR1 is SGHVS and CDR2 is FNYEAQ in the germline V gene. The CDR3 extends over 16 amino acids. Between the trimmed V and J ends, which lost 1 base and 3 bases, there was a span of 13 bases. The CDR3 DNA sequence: TGTGCCAGCAGCTTAGTCGTCGGTGGGGTTGGAAACACCATATATTTT. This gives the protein CASSLVVGGVGNTIYF.

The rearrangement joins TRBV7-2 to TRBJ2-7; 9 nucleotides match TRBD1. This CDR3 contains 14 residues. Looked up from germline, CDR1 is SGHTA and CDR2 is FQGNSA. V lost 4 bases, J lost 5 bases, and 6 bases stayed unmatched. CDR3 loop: CASSSRTGVDEQYF. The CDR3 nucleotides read TGTGCCAGCAGCTCCAGGACAGGGGTCGACGAGCAGTACTTC.

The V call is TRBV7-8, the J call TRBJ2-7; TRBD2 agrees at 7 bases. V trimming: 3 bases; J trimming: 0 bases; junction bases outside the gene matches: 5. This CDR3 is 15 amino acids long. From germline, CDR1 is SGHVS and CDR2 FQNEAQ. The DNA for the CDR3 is TGTGCCAGCAGCTTCGGGAGGAGGAGCTCCTACGAGCAGTACTTC. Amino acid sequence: CASSFGRRSSYEQYF.

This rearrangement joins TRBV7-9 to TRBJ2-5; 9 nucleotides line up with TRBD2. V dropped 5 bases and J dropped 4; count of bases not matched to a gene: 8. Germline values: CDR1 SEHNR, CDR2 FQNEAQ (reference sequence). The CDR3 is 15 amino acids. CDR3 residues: CASSALAGEGETQYF. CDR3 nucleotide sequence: TGTGCCAGCAGCGCTTTAGCGGGAGAGGGAGAGACCCAGTACTTC.

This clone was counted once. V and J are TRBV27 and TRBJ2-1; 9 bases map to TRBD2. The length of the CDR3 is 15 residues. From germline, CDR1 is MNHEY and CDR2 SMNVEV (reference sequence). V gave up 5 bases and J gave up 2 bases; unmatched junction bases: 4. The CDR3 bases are TGTGCCAGCAGTGCATCTAGCGGGACCTACAATGAGCAGTTCTTC. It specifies CASSASSGTYNEQFF.

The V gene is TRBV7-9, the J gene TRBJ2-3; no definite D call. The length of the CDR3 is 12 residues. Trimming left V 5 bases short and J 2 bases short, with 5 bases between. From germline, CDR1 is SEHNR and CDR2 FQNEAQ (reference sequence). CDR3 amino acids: CASSHLTDTQYF. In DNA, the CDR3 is TGTGCCAGCAGCCATCTCACAGATACGCAGTATTTT.

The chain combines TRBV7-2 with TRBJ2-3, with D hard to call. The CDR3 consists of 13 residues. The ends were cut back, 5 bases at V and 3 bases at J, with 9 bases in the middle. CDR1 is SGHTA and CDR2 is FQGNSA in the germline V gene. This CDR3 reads CASSPEETDTQYF. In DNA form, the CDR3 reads TGTGCCAGCAGCCCCGAAGAAACAGATACGCAGTATTTT.

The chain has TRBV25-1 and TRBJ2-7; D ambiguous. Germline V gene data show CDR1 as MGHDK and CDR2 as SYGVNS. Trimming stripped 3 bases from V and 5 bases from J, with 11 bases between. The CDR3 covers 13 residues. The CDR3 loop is CASSDPNRNEQYF. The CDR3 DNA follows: TGTGCCAGCAGTGATCCCAACCGGAACGAGCAGTACTTC.

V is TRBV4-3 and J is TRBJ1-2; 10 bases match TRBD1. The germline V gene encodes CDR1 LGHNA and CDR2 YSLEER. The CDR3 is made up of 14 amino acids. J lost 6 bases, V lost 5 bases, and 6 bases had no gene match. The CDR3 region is CASSNDRGPDGYTF. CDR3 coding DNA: TGCGCCAGCAGCAACGACAGGGGGCCTGATGGCTACACCTTC.

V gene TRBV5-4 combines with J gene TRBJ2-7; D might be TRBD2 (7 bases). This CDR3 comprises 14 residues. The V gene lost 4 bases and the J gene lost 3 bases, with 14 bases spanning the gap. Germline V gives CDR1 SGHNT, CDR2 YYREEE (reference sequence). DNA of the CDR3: TGTGCCAGCAGCGGACCGGGGGGCCTCTACGAGCAGTACTTC. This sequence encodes CASSGPGGLYEQYF.

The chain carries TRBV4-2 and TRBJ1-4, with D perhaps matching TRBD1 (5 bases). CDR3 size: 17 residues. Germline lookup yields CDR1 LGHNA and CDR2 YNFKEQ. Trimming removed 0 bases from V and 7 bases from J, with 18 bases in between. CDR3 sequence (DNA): TGTGCCAGCAGCCAAGATAGGATAAGGGGAGAAGGTGAAAAACTGTTTTTT. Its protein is CASSQDRIRGEGEKLFF.

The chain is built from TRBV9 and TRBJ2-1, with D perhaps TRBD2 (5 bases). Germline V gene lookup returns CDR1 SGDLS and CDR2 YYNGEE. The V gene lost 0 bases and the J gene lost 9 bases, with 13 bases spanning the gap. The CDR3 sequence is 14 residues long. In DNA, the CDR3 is TGTGCCAGCAGCGTAGGACGTCTGGCGGGTGAGCAGTTCTTC. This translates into CASSVGRLAGEQFF. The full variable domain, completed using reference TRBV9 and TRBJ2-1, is DSGVTQTPKHLITATGQRVTLRCSPRSGDLSVYWYQQSLDQGLQFLIQYYNGEERAKGNILERFSAQQFPDLHSELNLSSLELGDSALYFCASSVGRLAGEQFFGPGTRLTVL.

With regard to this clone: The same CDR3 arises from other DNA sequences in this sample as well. CDR3 sequence reads: CASSLGGGNTEAFF. CDR3 DNA: TGTGCCAGCAGCTTAGGCGGGGGGAACACTGAAGCTTTCTTT. The chain employs TRBV7-9 and TRBJ1-1; D may be TRBD1 (5 bases). V lost 1 base and J 1 base, leaving 7 bases between the germline ends. CDR1 and CDR2 (germline): SEHNR, FQNEAQ (reference sequence). The CDR3 is 14 amino acids.

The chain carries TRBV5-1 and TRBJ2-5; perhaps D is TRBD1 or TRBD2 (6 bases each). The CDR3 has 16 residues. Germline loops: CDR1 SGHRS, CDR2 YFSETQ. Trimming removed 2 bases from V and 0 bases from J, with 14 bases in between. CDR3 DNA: TGCGCCAGCAGCTTTGGCGAGGGGGGCTACCAAGAGACCCAGTACTTC. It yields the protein CASSFGEGGYQETQYF.

The chain's CDR3 is CASSFGVGSYNEQFF. The CDR3 bases are TGCGCCAGCAGCTTCGGGGTTGGCTCCTACAATGAGCAGTTCTTC. This rearrangement joins TRBV5-1 to TRBJ2-1; D may be TRBD2 (5 bases). Between the trimmed V and J ends, which lost 2 bases and 0 bases, there was a span of 9 bases. Germline CDR1 and CDR2: SGHRS and YFSETQ. This CDR3 has 15 amino acids.

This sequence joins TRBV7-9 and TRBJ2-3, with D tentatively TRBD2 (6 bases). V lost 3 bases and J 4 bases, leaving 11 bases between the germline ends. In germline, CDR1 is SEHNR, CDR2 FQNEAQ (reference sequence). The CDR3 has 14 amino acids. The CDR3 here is CASSFSGGADTQYF. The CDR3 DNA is TGTGCCAGCAGCTTTAGCGGAGGGGCAGATACGCAGTATTTT.

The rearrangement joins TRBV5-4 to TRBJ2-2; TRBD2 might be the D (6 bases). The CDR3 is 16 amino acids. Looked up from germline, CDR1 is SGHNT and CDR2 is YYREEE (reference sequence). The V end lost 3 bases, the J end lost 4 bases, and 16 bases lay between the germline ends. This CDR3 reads CASSYLSGVFTGELFF. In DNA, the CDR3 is TGTGCCAGCAGCTACCTTTCGGGAGTTTTCACCGGGGAGCTGTTTTTT.